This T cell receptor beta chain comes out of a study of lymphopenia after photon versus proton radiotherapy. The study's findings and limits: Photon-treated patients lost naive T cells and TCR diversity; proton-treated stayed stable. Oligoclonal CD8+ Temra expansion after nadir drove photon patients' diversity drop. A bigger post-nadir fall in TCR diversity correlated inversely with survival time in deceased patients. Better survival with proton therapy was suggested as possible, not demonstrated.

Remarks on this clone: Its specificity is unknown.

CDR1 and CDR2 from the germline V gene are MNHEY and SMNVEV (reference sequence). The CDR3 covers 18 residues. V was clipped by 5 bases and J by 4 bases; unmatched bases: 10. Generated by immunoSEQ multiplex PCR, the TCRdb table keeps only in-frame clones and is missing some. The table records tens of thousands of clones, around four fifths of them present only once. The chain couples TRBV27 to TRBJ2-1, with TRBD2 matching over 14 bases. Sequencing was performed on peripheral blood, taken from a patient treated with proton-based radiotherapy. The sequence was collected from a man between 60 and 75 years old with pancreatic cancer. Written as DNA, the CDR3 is TGTGCCAGCAGTCCGGGACTAGCGGGAGTGGTCCTTTACAATGAGCAGTTCTTC. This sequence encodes CASSPGLAGVVLYNEQFF.